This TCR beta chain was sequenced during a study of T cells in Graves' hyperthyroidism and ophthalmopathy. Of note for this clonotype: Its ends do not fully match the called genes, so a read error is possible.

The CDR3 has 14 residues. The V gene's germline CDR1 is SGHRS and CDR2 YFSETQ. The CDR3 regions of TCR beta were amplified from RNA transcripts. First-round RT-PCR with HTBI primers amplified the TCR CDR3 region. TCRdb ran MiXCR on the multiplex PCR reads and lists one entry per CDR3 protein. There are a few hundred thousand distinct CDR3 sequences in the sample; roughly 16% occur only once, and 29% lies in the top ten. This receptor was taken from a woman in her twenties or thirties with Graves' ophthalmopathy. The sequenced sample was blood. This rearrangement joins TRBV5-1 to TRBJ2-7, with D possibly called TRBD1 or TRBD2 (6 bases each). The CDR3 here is CTSSPGATHYEQYF. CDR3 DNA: TGTACCAGCAGCCCGGGGGCTACTCACTACGAGCAGTACTTC.